Each of the 29 T cell receptor beta chains below was sequenced from the same sample in a study of T cell responses to AZD1222 COVID-19 vaccine. Using immunoSEQ multiplex PCR, the repertoire was profiled, and TCRdb retains in-frame clones only, with some absent. The sample yields approximately 170,000 clones, 80% to 90% seen once. The source material was peripheral blood, sampled on day 0 of AZD1222 vaccination. The receptors were sampled from an adult in good health.

The V gene is TRBV7-9, the J gene TRBJ2-5, with no clear D. The CDR3 is 15 amino acids. Trimming shortened V by 1 base and J by 0 bases, and 9 bases separated the two germline ends. The germline V gene encodes CDR1 SEHNR and CDR2 FQNEAQ (reference sequence). The CDR3 here is CASSLDSADQETQYF. The CDR3 DNA is TGTGCCAGCAGCTTAGATTCGGCAGACCAAGAGACCCAGTACTTC.

In DNA, the CDR3 is TGCGCCAGCAGCTCCGGACAGGGGGACTATGGCTACACCTTC. The encoded protein is CASSSGQGDYGYTF. This sequence joins TRBV5-1 and TRBJ1-2; 10 bases are a match to TRBD1. This CDR3 comprises 14 residues. Trimming cost V 3 bases and J 3 bases; bases outside gene matches: 2. Germline CDR1 and CDR2: SGHRS and YFSETQ. Using reference TRBV5-1 and TRBJ1-2 for the parts outside the CDR3, the full variable domain is KAGVTQTPRYLIKTRGQQVTLSCSPISGHRSVSWYQQTPGQGLQFLFEYFSETQRNKGNFPGRFSGRQFSNSRSEMNVSTLELGDSALYLCASSSGQGDYGYTFGSGTRLTVV.

The genes are TRBV2 and TRBJ2-7; D may match TRBD1 or TRBD2 (5 bases each). The V end lost 4 bases, the J end lost 2 bases, and 9 bases lay between the germline ends. This CDR3 contains 13 residues. In germline, CDR1 is SNHLY, CDR2 FYNNEI. CDR3 nucleotide sequence: TGTGCCAGCAGTGGTATGGGGGCCTACGAGCAGTACGTC. This translates into CASSGMGAYEQYV.

The rearrangement uses TRBV2 and TRBJ1-6; tentatively, D is TRBD1 (6 bases). Germline V gene sequence: CDR1 SNHLY, CDR2 FYNNEI. Trimming shortened V by 6 bases and J by 13 bases, and 22 bases separated the two germline ends. The CDR3 length is 15 residues. CDR3 protein: CASRKDPGDMGPLHF. In nucleotides, the CDR3 is TGTGCCAGCAGGAAAGACCCGGGGGACATGGGTCCCCTCCACTTT.

V is TRBV6-2 or TRBV6-3 and J is TRBJ1-2, with D maybe TRBD1 (5 bases). There are 13 residues in the CDR3. In germline, CDR1 is MNHEY, CDR2 SVGEGT. Trimming left V 4 bases short and J 2 bases short, with 8 bases between. The chain's CDR3 is CASSLRGNYGYTF. The CDR3, as DNA: TGTGCCAGCAGTTTGAGGGGAAACTATGGCTACACCTTC.

The rearrangement links TRBV19 to TRBJ1-1; unclear D gene. This CDR3 has 13 amino acids. The germline CDR1 and CDR2 sequences are LNHDA and SQIVND (reference sequence). Trimming shortened V by 7 bases and J by 4 bases, and 13 bases separated the two germline ends. The CDR3 reads CASTAVGGTEAFF. The CDR3 DNA sequence: TGTGCCAGTACCGCTGTTGGAGGCACTGAAGCTTTCTTT.

This chain joins TRBV6-1 and TRBJ1-3, with D perhaps TRBD1 (5 bases). The CDR3 length is 14 residues. Germline V CDR1 and CDR2: MNHNS, SASEGT. V was pared by 3 bases and J by 8 bases, with 14 bases between. In nucleotides, the CDR3 is TGTGCCAGCAGTGATTTTGGGGGGAGAGACACCATATATTTT. Amino acids: CASSDFGGRDTIYF.

The V call is TRBV13, the J call TRBJ2-3; 12 bases are shared with TRBD2. The V gene's germline CDR1 is PRHDT and CDR2 FYEKMQ (reference sequence). Trimming took 4 bases from V and 0 from J; bases not matched to a gene: 11. The CDR3 is 19 amino acids. DNA for the CDR3: TGTGCCAGCAGCTCAAGCATATTACTAGCGGGGGGCAGCACAGATACGCAGTATTTT. Its translation is CASSSSILLAGGSTDTQYF.

The chain recombines TRBV5-1 with TRBJ2-5; D perhaps matches TRBD2 (7 bases). Germline V gene lookup returns CDR1 SGHRS and CDR2 YFSETQ. Trimming shortened V by 5 bases and J by 1 base, and 12 bases separated the two germline ends. CDR3 length equals 14 residues. The CDR3, as DNA: TGCGCCAGCAGAAGAGGGGGGGCCCAAGAGACCCAGTACTTC. Encoded protein: CASRRGGAQETQYF.

J is TRBJ2-2 and V is TRBV5-1; 10 bases are shared with TRBD1. The CDR3 covers 14 residues. CDR1 SGHRS and CDR2 YFSETQ come from the germline V gene. V gave up 4 bases and J gave up 6 bases; unmatched junction bases: 3. The DNA for the CDR3 is TGCGCCAGCAGCGTGACAGGGGGCTCCGGGGAGCTGTTTTTT. It encodes CASSVTGGSGELFF.

The chain has TRBV15 and TRBJ1-1; 9 nucleotides agree with TRBD1. Germline CDR1 is LNHNV and CDR2 is YYDKDF (reference sequence). V dropped 5 bases and J dropped 5; count of bases not matched to a gene: 6. There are 14 residues in the CDR3. This CDR3 reads CATSQDRGGTEAFF. CDR3 coding DNA: TGTGCCACCAGCCAAGACAGGGGGGGGACTGAAGCTTTCTTT.

The CDR3, as DNA: TGTGCCAGCAGCTTAGCGGGGGGGCCAAACAATGAGCAGTTCTTC. It is translated as CASSLAGGPNNEQFF. J is TRBJ2-1 and V is TRBV5-4; 10 bases fit TRBD2. The V gene's germline CDR1 is SGHNT and CDR2 YYREEE (reference sequence). This CDR3 is 15 amino acids long. J was trimmed by 5 bases and V by 2 bases; bases with no gene match: 4.

This chain joins TRBV5-1 and TRBJ1-3; no clear D. Trimming took 2 bases from V and 0 from J, leaving 15 bases between them. The CDR3 length is 17 residues. CDR1 is SGHRS and CDR2 is YFSETQ in the germline V gene. Written as DNA, the CDR3 is TGCGCCAGCAGCTTTGGGGTACAGTCCATCTCTGGAAACACCATATATTTT. Translated, it gives CASSFGVQSISGNTIYF. Complete variable domain (other parts from reference TRBV5-1 and TRBJ1-3): KAGVTQTPRYLIKTRGQQVTLSCSPISGHRSVSWYQQTPGQGLQFLFEYFSETQRNKGNFPGRFSGRQFSNSRSEMNVSTLELGDSALYLCASSFGVQSISGNTIYFGEGSWLTVV.

The chain combines TRBV9 with TRBJ2-3, with TRBD2 identical over 8 bases. CDR3 length: 15 residues. Germline-derived CDR1 and CDR2 are SGDLS and YYNGEE. After removal of 3 bases from V and 3 bases from J, the junction contained 6 bases not matched to a gene. The chain's CDR3 is CASSAPRGGTDTQYF. Written as DNA, the CDR3 is TGTGCCAGCAGCGCCCCACGGGGGGGAACAGATACGCAGTATTTT.

CDR3: CASSHRGTDTQYF. CDR3 nucleotide sequence: TGTGCCAGCAGCCACAGGGGTACAGATACGCAGTATTTT. This chain links TRBV6-4 with TRBJ2-3; 7 nucleotides line up with TRBD1. CDR1 and CDR2 (germline): MRHNA, SNTAGT. After removal of 6 bases from V and 3 bases from J, the junction contained 3 bases not matched to a gene. CDR3 length equals 13 residues.

The chain links TRBV7-3 to TRBJ2-3; D not resolved. Germline V CDR1 and CDR2: SGHTA, FQGTGA. This CDR3 spans 13 amino acids. Trimming took 6 bases from V and 2 from J, leaving 9 bases between them. The CDR3 loop is CASSHDNTDTQYF. The CDR3, as DNA: TGTGCCAGCAGTCACGACAACACAGATACGCAGTATTTT.

The CDR3 reads CASSYGARGEETQYF. CDR3 in DNA: TGTGCCAGCAGTTATGGGGCGAGGGGAGAAGAGACCCAGTACTTC. The V gene is TRBV6-6, the J gene TRBJ2-5, with D perhaps assigned TRBD1 or TRBD2 (5 bases each). V was pared by 3 bases and J by 3 bases, with 14 bases between. The CDR3 consists of 15 residues. Germline assignment: CDR1 MNHNY and CDR2 SVGAGI (reference sequence).

DNA for the CDR3: TGTGCCAGCAGTGAAGATCCGGGAGATCAGCCCCAGCATTTT. Translation gives CASSEDPGDQPQHF. The chain carries TRBV6-1 and TRBJ1-5, with unresolved D. Germline CDR1 is MNHNS and CDR2 is SASEGT. Trimming cost V 1 base and J 5 bases, with 9 bases left between them. The CDR3 spans 14 residues.

This chain connects TRBV10-3 to TRBJ1-5, with D maybe TRBD1 (5 bases). Deletions cut 0 bases from V and 5 bases from J, with 20 bases between. This CDR3 comprises 18 residues. The germline CDR1 and CDR2 sequences are ENHRY and SYGVKD. The CDR3 reads CAISESWQGGVWDQPQHF. DNA of the CDR3: TGTGCCATCAGTGAGTCGTGGCAGGGAGGGGTTTGGGATCAGCCCCAGCATTTT.

V usage is TRBV6-1 and J usage is TRBJ1-4, with D possibly being TRBD1 (5 bases). The CDR3 has 13 amino acids. CDR1 and CDR2 from the germline V gene are MNHNS and SASEGT. Trimming removed 2 bases from V and 11 bases from J, with 12 bases in between. The DNA of the CDR3 is TGTGCCAGCAGTGAAATGTGGGGACTCAAACTGTTTTTT. Protein product: CASSEMWGLKLFF.

The CDR3 DNA follows: TGCAGCGTTGAACGGGGGTACAATGAGCAGTTCTTC. Its protein is CSVERGYNEQFF. J is TRBJ2-1 and V is TRBV29-1, with D possibly TRBD2 on 6 matching bases. The CDR3 consists of 12 residues. CDR1 is SQVTM, CDR2 ANQGSEA, per germline. The ends were cut back, 2 bases at V and 4 bases at J, with 6 bases in the middle.

CDR3 sequence reads: CASSLVPGSTDTQYF. The CDR3 bases are TGTGCCAGCAGCTTAGTGCCGGGGAGCACAGATACGCAGTATTTT. The V and J genes are TRBV7-3 and TRBJ2-3; TRBD2 is a possible D gene (5 bases). Germline V CDR1 and CDR2: SGHTA, FQGTGA. CDR3 length: 15 amino acids. Deletions cut 2 bases from V and 0 bases from J, with 9 bases between.

This chain uses TRBV7-3 with TRBJ2-1, with TRBD1 matching 9 bases. Germline values: CDR1 SGHTA, CDR2 FQGTGA. V lost 0 bases and J lost 9; bases outside the gene matches: 9. The length of the CDR3 is 16 residues. The CDR3 DNA sequence: TGTGCCAGCAGCTTAACGTCCTGGACAGGGGAAGGTGAGCAGTTCTTC. This sequence encodes CASSLTSWTGEGEQFF.

The chain joins TRBV7-8 to TRBJ2-6; D could derive from TRBD1 or TRBD2 (6 bases each). The CDR3 contains 19 residues. Trimming shortened V by 0 bases and J by 0 bases, and 15 bases separated the two germline ends. Germline loops: CDR1 SGHVS, CDR2 FQNEAQ. The CDR3 sequence: CASSLAREGGYSGANVLTF. CDR3 nucleotide sequence: TGTGCCAGCAGCTTAGCGCGTGAGGGGGGTTACTCTGGGGCCAACGTCCTGACTTTC.

This chain connects TRBV9 to TRBJ1-1, with D tentatively TRBD1 (6 bases). Germline loops: CDR1 SGDLS, CDR2 YYNGEE. V was shortened by 3 bases and J by 2 bases, with 11 bases between the two germline ends. This CDR3 has 14 residues. The CDR3 loop reads CASSGRTANTEAFF. The CDR3 DNA sequence: TGTGCCAGCAGCGGGAGGACAGCCAACACTGAAGCTTTCTTT.

V and J are TRBV27 and TRBJ2-1; 9 bases fit TRBD2. The CDR3 is 14 amino acids. The trim removed 6 bases at V and 9 bases at J, leaving 9 bases unmatched. CDR1 is MNHEY, CDR2 SMNVEV, per germline (reference sequence). CDR3 nucleotide sequence: TGTGCCAGCAGCGGGGCGGGGGGGCCTGTTGAGCAGTTCTTC. This translates into CASSGAGGPVEQFF.

The chain uses TRBV4-3 and TRBJ2-1; a weak D match, TRBD2 (5 bases). V dropped 0 bases and J dropped 4 bases, with 16 bases sitting between them. Per germline, CDR1 LGHNA and CDR2 YSLEER. This CDR3 spans 17 amino acids. CDR3 coding DNA: TGCGCCAGCAGCCAAGATGGAGCTCGGGGAGTATACAATGAGCAGTTCTTC. This codes for CASSQDGARGVYNEQFF.

This chain uses TRBV7-2 with TRBJ2-1, with D tentatively TRBD1 or TRBD2 (6 bases each). This CDR3 spans 15 amino acids. Trimming cost V 2 bases and J 8 bases, with 16 bases left between them. Germline V gives CDR1 SGHTA, CDR2 FQGNSA. CDR3 bases: TGTGCCAGCAGCTTATTCGGGGGCCACCGGGATGAGCAGTTCTTC. This gives the protein CASSLFGGHRDEQFF.

Here the CDR3 reads CASSQVGEGYNEQFF. Written as DNA, the CDR3 is TGTGCCAGCAGCCAAGTCGGAGAGGGCTACAATGAGCAGTTCTTC. V and J are TRBV3-1 (or the pseudogene TRBV3-2) and TRBJ2-1, with D perhaps TRBD2 (5 bases). With 1 base removed from V and 3 bases from J, the gap between germline ends came to 10 bases. Germline CDR1 and CDR2: LGHDT and YNNKEL (reference sequence). The CDR3 sequence is 15 residues long.